Listed here are 29 T cell receptor beta chains from one sample, sequenced in a study of T cells in Graves' hyperthyroidism and ophthalmopathy. Amplification targeted TCR beta CDR3 regions from RNA transcripts. Carried out on the TCR CDR3, a first-round RT-PCR used the HTBI primer set. Each CDR3 protein gets one entry after TCRdb re-called the multiplex PCR reads with MiXCR. Of 610,000 or so distinct CDR3 sequences detected, roughly 50% appear once; the ten largest clones hold more than 7%. The sample comprised peripheral blood or thyroid tissue (not recorded which). These receptors all stem from a woman aged 18 to 35 with Graves' hyperthyroidism.

This chain joins TRBV10-3 and TRBJ1-1, with 8 bases lining up with TRBD1. The CDR3 runs to 16 residues. Germline V gene sequence: CDR1 ENHRY, CDR2 SYGVKD. V dropped 10 bases and J dropped 2; count of bases not matched to a gene: 15. The CDR3 region is CATYSPGQAVNTEAFF. CDR3 DNA sequence: TGTGCCACCTACAGCCCGGGACAGGCCGTCAACACTGAAGCTTTCTTT.

The CDR3 nucleotides read TGTGCCAGCAGCGTCCAGGGGGAGCTGTTTTTT. Translated: CASSVQGELFF. The chain employs TRBV7-2 and TRBJ2-2; D call uncertain. Trimming removed 5 bases at V and 8 bases at J, with 6 bases between. This CDR3 has 11 amino acids. Germline lookup yields CDR1 SGHTA and CDR2 FQGNSA.

The rearrangement links TRBV7-7 to TRBJ2-5; 11 positions match TRBD1. The germline V gene encodes CDR1 SSHAT and CDR2 FNYEAQ (reference sequence). The CDR3 sequence is 15 residues long. The CDR3 DNA reads TGTACTAGCAGCCCGGGGACAGGGGGGCAAGAGACCCAGTACTTC. Residues: CTSSPGTGGQETQYF.

The rearrangement links TRBV2 to TRBJ2-3, with D possibly TRBD1 on 5 matching bases. The V end lost 5 bases, the J end lost 0 bases, and 9 bases lay between the germline ends. Per the germline V gene, CDR1 is SNHLY and CDR2 is FYNNEI. The CDR3 loop spans 14 amino acids. The CDR3 sequence is CASSLDTSTDTQYF. The DNA of the CDR3 is TGTGCCAGCAGTCTGGACACCAGCACAGATACGCAGTATTTT.

This clonotype was found many times. The chain combines TRBV28 with TRBJ2-7; D remains ambiguous. CDR3 length equals 12 residues. The germline V and J ends were trimmed by 6 bases and 7 bases, with 13 bases remaining between them. CDR1 MDHEN and CDR2 SYDVKM come from the germline V gene. This CDR3 is CASRDQREEQYF. For the CDR3, the DNA is TGTGCCAGCAGGGACCAACGAGAGGAGCAGTACTTC.

The table lists this clonotype with many counts. This chain links TRBV10-3 with TRBJ2-7, with 10 bases that match TRBD2. The germline V gene has CDR1 ENHRY and CDR2 SYGVKD. V shed 3 bases, J shed 6 bases, and the junction held 5 bases outside the gene matches. The CDR3 runs 14 residues. CDR3 coding DNA: TGTGCCATCAGTGATTCTAGCGGGAGTTTCGAGCAGTACTTC. Translating gives CAISDSSGSFEQYF.

Of note for this clonotype: Germline is not matched at one junction end, which may reflect a read error. V gene TRBV7-8 combines with J gene TRBJ2-7; D not certain. Germline-derived CDR1 and CDR2 are SGHVS and FQNEAQ. The CDR3 runs 14 residues. CDR3: CASGLVQSSYVQYF. The CDR3 DNA is TGTGCCAGCGGCTTAGTTCAGTCCTCCTACGTGCAGTACTTC.

This clonotype was observed a handful of times. The chain carries TRBV25-1 and TRBJ2-3; D possibly corresponds to TRBD2 (6 bases). Trimming stripped 6 bases from V and 4 bases from J, with 14 bases between. Germline-derived CDR1 and CDR2 are MGHDK and SYGVNS. This CDR3 has 14 amino acids. The CDR3 region has the DNA TGTGCCAGCAGACCGGGACTCTATGCAGATACGCAGTATTTT. Its translation: CASRPGLYADTQYF. The full variable domain, with the rest looked up from reference TRBV25-1 and TRBJ2-3, is EADIYQTPRYLVIGTGKKITLECSQTMGHDKMYWYQQDPGMELHLIHYSYGVNSTEKGDLSSESTVSRIRTEHFPLTLESARPSHTSQYLCASRPGLYADTQYFGPGTRLTVL.

About this clonotype itself: A much larger clone differs by one base, so this may be a read error. The chain has TRBV2 and TRBJ1-5; possible D gene TRBD1, 5 bases. This CDR3 spans 15 amino acids. V was shortened by 6 bases and J by 5 bases, with 17 bases between the two germline ends. Per germline, CDR1 SNHLY and CDR2 FYNNEI. DNA for the CDR3: TGTGCCAGCAGGGAGGGCAGGAGAGGGGATCAGCCCCAGCATTTT. Amino acids: CASREGRRGDQPQHF.

The sample holds many counts of this clonotype. The V call is TRBV19, the J call TRBJ1-1; D is perhaps TRBD1 (5 bases). This CDR3 contains 16 residues. The V gene lost 4 bases and the J gene lost 0 bases, with 15 bases spanning the gap. Germline V gene lookup returns CDR1 LNHDA and CDR2 SQIVND (reference sequence). CDR3 residues: CASSTRRAGLNTEAFF. The CDR3 DNA sequence: TGTGCCAGTAGTACACGCCGGGCAGGGTTGAACACTGAAGCTTTCTTT.

This clonotype was counted ten times or more. The genes are TRBV10-3 and TRBJ2-6, with D perhaps TRBD1 or TRBD2 (5 bases each). This CDR3 spans 15 amino acids. Looked up from germline, CDR1 is ENHRY and CDR2 is SYGVKD. V lost 6 bases, J lost 0 bases, and 9 bases lay in between. Here the CDR3 DNA reads TGTGCCATCAGGGGGACCGACTCTGGGGCCAACGTCCTGACTTTC. The encoded protein is CAIRGTDSGANVLTF.

The rearrangement uses TRBV18 and TRBJ2-1; the D call may be TRBD1 or TRBD2 (5 bases each). Germline values: CDR1 KGHSH, CDR2 LQKENI. The CDR3 extends over 14 amino acids. V was shortened by 3 bases and J by 5 bases, with 11 bases between the two germline ends. The CDR3 protein is CASSPPGPNNEQFF. The CDR3 DNA reads as TGTGCCAGCTCACCCCCGGGACCAAACAATGAGCAGTTCTTC.

This clonotype appeared many times. The chain carries TRBV19 and TRBJ1-1; D is unclear. This CDR3 has 14 residues. V lost 4 bases and J 1 base, leaving 10 bases between the germline ends. Germline lookup yields CDR1 LNHDA and CDR2 SQIVND (reference sequence). CDR3 nucleotides: TGTGCCAGTAGTACTGACACCGGGAACACTGAAGCTTTCTTT. Amino acid sequence: CASSTDTGNTEAFF.

This chain joins TRBV6-1 and TRBJ1-1, with no clear D. In germline, CDR1 is MNHNS, CDR2 SASEGT. With 4 bases removed from V and 6 bases from J, the gap between germline ends came to 12 bases. The CDR3 sequence is 13 residues long. For the CDR3, the DNA is TGTGCCAGCAGTGTATTCAATAGGGCTGAAGCTTTCTTT. Translated: CASSVFNRAEAFF.

The genes are TRBV29-1 and TRBJ2-5; TRBD1 aligns across 8 bases. Near its end, the DNA agrees better with TRBJ2-7, so the J call may be wrong. The CDR3 covers 14 residues. The germline V gene encodes CDR1 SQVTM and CDR2 ANQGSEA. The CDR3 is CSVEKADRENEQYF. The CDR3 nucleotides read TGCAGCGTTGAAAAGGCGGACAGGGAGAACGAGCAGTACTTC.

This chain connects TRBV9 to TRBJ1-1, with 7 bases aligning to TRBD1. The CDR3 runs 15 residues. CDR1 and CDR2 (germline): SGDLS, YYNGEE. The V gene end was trimmed by 4 bases and the J gene end by 4 bases; junction bases not matched to a gene: 10. DNA of the CDR3: TGTGCCAGCAGCCCTGCGACAGGGCGATCCACTGAAGCTTTCTTT. It is translated as CASSPATGRSTEAFF.

Regarding this clonotype: This could be a read error, since a much larger clone is one nucleotide away. This rearrangement joins TRBV24-1 to TRBJ1-1, with D possibly being TRBD1 (6 bases). CDR3 length: 12 amino acids. The V gene lost 7 bases and the J gene lost 5 bases, with 10 bases spanning the gap. Per the germline V gene, CDR1 is KGHDR and CDR2 is SFDVKD. The CDR3 sequence: CATSDQGTEAFF. In DNA form, the CDR3 reads TGTGCCACCAGCGACCAGGGGACTGAAGCTTTCTTT.

The sample holds a few counts of this clonotype. Germline and junction disagree at one end, which may indicate a read error. This chain links TRBV7-9 with TRBJ2-3; D may be TRBD1 or TRBD2 (6 bases each). The CDR3 runs to 16 residues. Germline V CDR1 and CDR2: SEHNR, FQNEAQ (reference sequence). The CDR3 coding sequence is TGTGCCAGCAACTTACTGGAGGGGGAGAGCGCAGATACGCAGTATTTT. This encodes CASNLLEGESADTQYF.

This clonotype showed up just once. J is TRBJ2-7 and V is TRBV20-1; 15 bases fit TRBD2. The V and J ends lost 5 bases and 5 bases, in that order; junction bases with no gene match: 13. Per the germline V gene, CDR1 is DFQATT and CDR2 is SNEGSKA (reference sequence). The CDR3 is 17 amino acids. CDR3 sequence reads: CSASPRTSGRADNEQYF. The CDR3 DNA reads as TGCAGTGCTTCACCTCGGACTAGCGGGAGGGCCGATAACGAGCAGTACTTC.

In its sample, this clonotype was seen many times. The chain uses TRBV20-1 and TRBJ1-1; a possible D gene is TRBD1 (6 bases). Germline V lookup: CDR1 DFQATT, CDR2 SNEGSKA (reference sequence). V lost 0 bases, J lost 3 bases, and 14 bases lay in between. The CDR3 is 15 residues long. The CDR3 DNA follows: TGCAGTGCTAGAGACCACCGAGGGGGGGACACTGAAGCTTTCTTT. Residues: CSARDHRGGDTEAFF.

This clonotype was recorded many times. The rearrangement links TRBV5-1 to TRBJ1-2; D possibly corresponds to TRBD1 (6 bases). V was pared by 3 bases and J by 4 bases, with 10 bases between. The V gene's germline CDR1 is SGHRS and CDR2 YFSETQ. The CDR3 is 13 residues long. In DNA, the CDR3 is TGCGCCAGCAGCTCCGGACAGCGCTATGGCTACACCTTC. It specifies CASSSGQRYGYTF.

The chain employs TRBV20-1 and TRBJ2-2, with unresolved D. V was shortened by 0 bases and J by 5 bases, with 10 bases between the two germline ends. From germline, CDR1 is DFQATT and CDR2 SNEGSKA (reference sequence). The CDR3 extends over 14 amino acids. CDR3 coding DNA: TGCAGTGCTAGAGATGAGGACGGAACCGGGGAGCTGTTTTTT. Amino acid sequence: CSARDEDGTGELFF.

This clonotype appeared many times. The V and J genes are TRBV5-8 and TRBJ2-7, with TRBD2 as a possible D gene (5 bases). The CDR3 spans 16 residues. CDR1 is SGHTS, CDR2 YDEGEE, per germline. The ends were cut back, 4 bases at V and 11 bases at J, with 28 bases in the middle. The CDR3: CASSALYSDDSFGEYF. CDR3 bases: TGTGCCAGCAGCGCGTTATATAGCGACGATTCCTTCGGGGAGTACTTC.

This clonotype was observed at least ten times. The chain joins TRBV7-3 to TRBJ1-4; no firm D call. The V gene's germline CDR1 is SGHTA and CDR2 FQGTGA. The ends were cut back, 2 bases at V and 4 bases at J, with 17 bases in the middle. The CDR3 covers 17 residues. As DNA, the CDR3 is TGTGCCAGCAGCTTATTACGTTCGGAACCGATTAATGAAAAACTGTTTTTT. Its protein is CASSLLRSEPINEKLFF.

Of note for this clonotype: A much larger clone differs by one base, so this may be a read error. This chain connects TRBV7-3 to TRBJ2-7; D is ambiguous. CDR1 and CDR2 from the germline V gene are SGHTA and FQGTGA. The V end lost 8 bases, the J end lost 4 bases, and 15 bases lay between the germline ends. The CDR3 runs 13 residues. Here the CDR3 DNA reads TGTGCCAGCCGCTACAATGAGCCGTACGAGCAGTACTTC. Translating gives CASRYNEPYEQYF.

This clonotype has ten or more counts. The gene calls are TRBV13 and TRBJ2-7; 8 nucleotides align to TRBD2. The CDR3 is made up of 15 amino acids. V was pared by 5 bases and J by 5 bases, with 11 bases of the junction left unmatched. Looked up from germline, CDR1 is PRHDT and CDR2 is FYEKMQ (reference sequence). The CDR3 nucleotides are TGTGCCAGCAGCGCTTCCGGGACTAGGGACCACGAGCAGTACTTC. This translates into CASSASGTRDHEQYF.

V and J are TRBV7-9 and TRBJ1-4; maybe TRBD1 (5 bases). The ends were cut back, 5 bases at V and 8 bases at J, with 21 bases in the middle. This CDR3 is 16 amino acids long. The germline V gene encodes CDR1 SEHNR and CDR2 FQNEAQ (reference sequence). This CDR3 is CASSPFTSGAGEKLFF. CDR3 DNA: TGTGCCAGCAGCCCTTTCACTAGCGGGGCAGGGGAAAAACTGTTTTTT.

This clonotype was picked up many times. CDR3 region: CASSIGRGTSGTGELFF. As DNA, the CDR3 is TGTGCCAGCAGCATAGGACGTGGGACTAGCGGGACCGGGGAGCTGTTTTTT. J is TRBJ2-2 and V is TRBV7-3; the match to TRBD2 covers 12 bases. The CDR3 runs to 17 residues. Trimming removed 5 bases from V and 5 bases from J; junction bases left unmatched: 9. CDR1 is SGHTA and CDR2 is FQGTGA in the germline V gene.

V usage is TRBV20-1 and J usage is TRBJ2-2; TRBD2 matches at 8 bases. J was trimmed by 5 bases and V by 0 bases; bases with no gene match: 14. Germline-derived CDR1 and CDR2 are DFQATT and SNEGSKA (reference sequence). This CDR3 has 18 amino acids. This chain's CDR3 is CSARDKLGGRNKTGELFF. The CDR3 DNA reads as TGCAGTGCTAGAGATAAGCTCGGCGGGAGGAACAAAACCGGGGAGCTGTTTTTT.